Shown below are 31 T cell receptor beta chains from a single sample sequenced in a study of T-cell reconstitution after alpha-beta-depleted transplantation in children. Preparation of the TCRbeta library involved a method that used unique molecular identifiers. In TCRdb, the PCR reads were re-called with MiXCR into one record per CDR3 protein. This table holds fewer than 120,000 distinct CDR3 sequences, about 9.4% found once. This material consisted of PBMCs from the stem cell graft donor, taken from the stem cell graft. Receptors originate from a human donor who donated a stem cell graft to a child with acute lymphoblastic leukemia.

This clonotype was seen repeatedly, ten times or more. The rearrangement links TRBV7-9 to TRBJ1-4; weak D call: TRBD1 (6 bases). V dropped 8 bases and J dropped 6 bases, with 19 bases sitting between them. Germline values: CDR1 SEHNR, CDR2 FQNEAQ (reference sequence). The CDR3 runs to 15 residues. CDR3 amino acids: CASPSEEAGDEKLFF. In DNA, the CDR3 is TGTGCCAGCCCCAGCGAGGAGGCAGGGGATGAAAAACTGTTTTTT.

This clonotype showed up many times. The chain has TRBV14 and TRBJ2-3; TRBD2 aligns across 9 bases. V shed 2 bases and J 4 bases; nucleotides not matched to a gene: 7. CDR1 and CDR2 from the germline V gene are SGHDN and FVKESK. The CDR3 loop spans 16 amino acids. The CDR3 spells CASSQQRLAGSDTQYF. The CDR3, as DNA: TGTGCCAGCAGCCAACAGAGGCTAGCGGGGTCAGATACGCAGTATTTT.

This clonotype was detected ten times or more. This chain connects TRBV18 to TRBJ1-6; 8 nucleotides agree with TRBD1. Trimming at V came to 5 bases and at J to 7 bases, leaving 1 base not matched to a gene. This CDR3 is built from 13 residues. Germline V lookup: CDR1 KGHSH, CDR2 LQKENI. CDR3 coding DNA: TGTGCCAGCTCAAGGGACAGGAATTCACCCCTCCACTTT. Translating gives CASSRDRNSPLHF.

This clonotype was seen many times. The CDR3 nucleotides are TGTGCCAGCAGTTTCACAACCGGGAGGGTAGGCACTGAAGCTTTCTTT. This sequence encodes CASSFTTGRVGTEAFF. This chain uses TRBV27 with TRBJ1-1; the D is unclear. CDR1 is MNHEY and CDR2 is SMNVEV in the germline V gene (reference sequence). The CDR3 runs to 16 residues. The V end was cut by 3 bases, the J end by 4 bases, with 18 bases between.

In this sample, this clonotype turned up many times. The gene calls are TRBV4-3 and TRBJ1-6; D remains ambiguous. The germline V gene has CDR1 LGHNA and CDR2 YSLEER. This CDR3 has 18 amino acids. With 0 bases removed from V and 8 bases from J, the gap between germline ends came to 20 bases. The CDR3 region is CASSQDIRTRQRDSPLHF. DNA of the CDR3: TGCGCCAGCAGCCAAGATATACGGACGCGGCAGCGGGATTCACCCCTCCACTTT.

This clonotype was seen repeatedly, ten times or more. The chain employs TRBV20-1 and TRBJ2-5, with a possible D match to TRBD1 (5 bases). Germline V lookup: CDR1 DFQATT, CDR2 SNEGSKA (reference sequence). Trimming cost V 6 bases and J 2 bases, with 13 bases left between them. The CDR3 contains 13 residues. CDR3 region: CSALPQGQETQYF. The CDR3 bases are TGCAGTGCCCTGCCCCAGGGTCAAGAGACCCAGTACTTC.

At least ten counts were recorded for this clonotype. The CDR3 DNA is TGTGCCAGCAAGGGCTCGGGTGTTCAAGGTGGCTACACCTTC. This translates into CASKGSGVQGGYTF. The rearrangement joins TRBV6-1 to TRBJ1-2, with D hard to call. This CDR3 has 14 amino acids. V was clipped by 7 bases and J by 7 bases, with 19 bases between them. Looked up from germline, CDR1 is MNHNS and CDR2 is SASEGT.

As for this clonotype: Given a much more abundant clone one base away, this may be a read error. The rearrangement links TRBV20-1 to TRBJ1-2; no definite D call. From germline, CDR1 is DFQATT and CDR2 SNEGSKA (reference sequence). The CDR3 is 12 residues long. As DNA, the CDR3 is TGCACTGCCAAGATGGGAGGCTATGGCTACACCTTC. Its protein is CTAKMGGYGYTF.

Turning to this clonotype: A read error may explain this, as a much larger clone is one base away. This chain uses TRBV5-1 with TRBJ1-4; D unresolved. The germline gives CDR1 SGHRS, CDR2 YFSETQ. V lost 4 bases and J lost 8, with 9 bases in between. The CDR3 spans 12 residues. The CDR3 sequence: CASSDDGEKLFF. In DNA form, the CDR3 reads TGCGCCAGCAGCGACGATGGGGAAAAACTGTTTTTT.

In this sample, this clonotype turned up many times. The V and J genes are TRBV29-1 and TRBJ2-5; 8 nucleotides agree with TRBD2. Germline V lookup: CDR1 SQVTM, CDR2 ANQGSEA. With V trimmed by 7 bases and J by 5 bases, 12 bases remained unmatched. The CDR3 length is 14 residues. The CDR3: CSASTGGPGETQYF. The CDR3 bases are TGCAGCGCTTCCACGGGAGGGCCGGGGGAGACCCAGTACTTC.

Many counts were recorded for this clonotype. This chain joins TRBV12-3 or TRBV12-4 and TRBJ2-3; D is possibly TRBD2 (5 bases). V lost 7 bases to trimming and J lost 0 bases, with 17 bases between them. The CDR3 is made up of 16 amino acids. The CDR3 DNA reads TGTGCCAGCATCTGGGTACGGGATCCTAGCACAGATACGCAGTATTTT. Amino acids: CASIWVRDPSTDTQYF.

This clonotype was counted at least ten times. The CDR3 DNA is TGCAGTGCTAGGGGGCAGGGCCACTACGAGCAGTACTTC. Its translation is CSARGQGHYEQYF. The V and J genes are TRBV20-1 and TRBJ2-7; weak D call: TRBD1 (5 bases). V lost 3 bases and J lost 3, with 12 bases in between. CDR1 DFQATT and CDR2 SNEGSKA come from the germline V gene (reference sequence). This CDR3 region has 13 residues.

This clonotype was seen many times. The DNA for the CDR3 is TGCAGTGCTAGAGATCAGGGGGATAATTCACCCCTCCACTTT. Residues: CSARDQGDNSPLHF. V gene TRBV20-1 combines with J gene TRBJ1-6, with TRBD1 matching 7 bases. V trimming: 0 bases; J trimming: 5 bases; junction bases outside the gene matches: 1. This CDR3 has 14 residues. CDR1 and CDR2 from the germline V gene are DFQATT and SNEGSKA (reference sequence).

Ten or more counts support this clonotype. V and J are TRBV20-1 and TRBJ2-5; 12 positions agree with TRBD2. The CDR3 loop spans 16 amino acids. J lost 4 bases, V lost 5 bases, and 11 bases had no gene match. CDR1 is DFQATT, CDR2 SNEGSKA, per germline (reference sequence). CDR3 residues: CSAPRLAGAFGETQYF. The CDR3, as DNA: TGCAGTGCTCCCCGACTAGCGGGGGCCTTCGGAGAGACCCAGTACTTC.

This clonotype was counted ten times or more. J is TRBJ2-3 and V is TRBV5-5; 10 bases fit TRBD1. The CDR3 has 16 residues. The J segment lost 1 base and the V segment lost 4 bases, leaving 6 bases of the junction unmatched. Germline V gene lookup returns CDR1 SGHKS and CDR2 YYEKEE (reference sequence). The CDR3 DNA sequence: TGTGCCAGCAGCATAGCGGGGACAGGGGGCACAGATACGCAGTATTTT. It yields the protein CASSIAGTGGTDTQYF.

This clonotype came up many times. For the CDR3, the DNA is TGTGCCAGCGGCATACAGCTAAGTAATGAAAAACTGTTTTTT. Translating it yields CASGIQLSNEKLFF. This sequence joins TRBV6-1 and TRBJ1-4; D gene ambiguous. The germline CDR1 and CDR2 sequences are MNHNS and SASEGT. Trimming took 8 bases from V and 4 from J, leaving 14 bases between them. CDR3 length: 14 residues.

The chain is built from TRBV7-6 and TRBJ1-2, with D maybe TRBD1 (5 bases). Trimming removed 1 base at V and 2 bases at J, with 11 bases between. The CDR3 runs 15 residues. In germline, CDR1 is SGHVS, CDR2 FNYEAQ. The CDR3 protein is CASSLEGRTNYGYTF. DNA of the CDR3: TGTGCCAGCAGCTTAGAGGGACGGACCAACTATGGCTACACCTTC.

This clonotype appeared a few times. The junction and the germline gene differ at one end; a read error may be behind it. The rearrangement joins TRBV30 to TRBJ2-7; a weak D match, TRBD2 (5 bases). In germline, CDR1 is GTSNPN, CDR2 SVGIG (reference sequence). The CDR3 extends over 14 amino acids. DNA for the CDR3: TGTGCCGGGAGCCGCCAGACTAATAGACGCGAGCAGTACTTC. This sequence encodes CAGSRQTNRREQYF.

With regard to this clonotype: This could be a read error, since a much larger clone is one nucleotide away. CDR3 protein: CATSRGSTGGGQPQHF. CDR3 bases: TGTGCCACCAGCAGAGGGTCGACAGGGGGGGGTCAGCCCCAGCATTTT. The rearrangement uses TRBV15 and TRBJ1-5; 9 bases agree with TRBD1. The CDR3 is 16 amino acids. Trimming cost V 1 base and J 6 bases; bases outside gene matches: 7. Germline V CDR1 and CDR2: LNHNV, YYDKDF (reference sequence).

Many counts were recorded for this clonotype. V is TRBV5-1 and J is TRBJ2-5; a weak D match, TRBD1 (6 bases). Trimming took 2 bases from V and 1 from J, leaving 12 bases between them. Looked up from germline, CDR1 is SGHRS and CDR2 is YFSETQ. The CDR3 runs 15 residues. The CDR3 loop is CASSLLQGPQETQYF. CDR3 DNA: TGCGCCAGCAGCTTATTACAGGGCCCCCAAGAGACCCAGTACTTC.

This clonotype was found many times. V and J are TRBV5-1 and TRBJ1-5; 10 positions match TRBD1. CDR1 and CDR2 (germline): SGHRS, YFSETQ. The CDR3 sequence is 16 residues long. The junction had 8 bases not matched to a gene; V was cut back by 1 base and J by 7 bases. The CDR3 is CASSLRQGAPFQPQHF. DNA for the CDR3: TGCGCCAGCAGCTTGAGACAGGGGGCTCCATTCCAGCCCCAGCATTTT.

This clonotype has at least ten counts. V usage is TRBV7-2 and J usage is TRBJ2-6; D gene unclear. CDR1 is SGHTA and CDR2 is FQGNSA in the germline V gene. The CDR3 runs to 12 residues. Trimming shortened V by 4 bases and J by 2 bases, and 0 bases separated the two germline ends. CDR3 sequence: CASSSGANVLTF. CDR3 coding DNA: TGTGCCAGCAGCTCTGGGGCCAACGTCCTGACTTTC.

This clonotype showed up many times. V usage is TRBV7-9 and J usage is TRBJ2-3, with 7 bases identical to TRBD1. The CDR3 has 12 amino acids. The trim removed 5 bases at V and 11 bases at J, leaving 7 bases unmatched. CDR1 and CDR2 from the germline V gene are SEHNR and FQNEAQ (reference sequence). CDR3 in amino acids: CASSPETGVQYF. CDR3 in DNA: TGTGCCAGCAGCCCAGAAACAGGGGTGCAGTATTTT.

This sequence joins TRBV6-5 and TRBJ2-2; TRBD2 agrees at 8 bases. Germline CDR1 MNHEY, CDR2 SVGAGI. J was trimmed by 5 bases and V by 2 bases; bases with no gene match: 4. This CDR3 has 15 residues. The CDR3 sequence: CASSYPTGGTGELFF. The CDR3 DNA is TGTGCCAGCAGTTACCCGACGGGAGGGACCGGGGAGCTGTTTTTT.

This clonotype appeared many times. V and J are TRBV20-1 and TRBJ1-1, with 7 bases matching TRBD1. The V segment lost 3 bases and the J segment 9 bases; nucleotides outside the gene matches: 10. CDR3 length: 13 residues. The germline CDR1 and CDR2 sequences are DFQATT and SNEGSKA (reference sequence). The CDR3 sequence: CSARGRQGGKAFF. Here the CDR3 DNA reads TGCAGTGCTAGGGGGAGGCAGGGGGGGAAAGCTTTCTTT.

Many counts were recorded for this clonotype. The CDR3 here is CSAQGGQRNEQFF. In DNA form, the CDR3 reads TGCAGCGCCCAGGGGGGACAACGCAATGAGCAGTTCTTC. V gene TRBV29-1 combines with J gene TRBJ2-1; maybe TRBD1 (7 bases). Germline V lookup: CDR1 SQVTM, CDR2 ANQGSEA. This CDR3 has 13 amino acids. Trimming removed 7 bases at V and 6 bases at J, with 16 bases between.

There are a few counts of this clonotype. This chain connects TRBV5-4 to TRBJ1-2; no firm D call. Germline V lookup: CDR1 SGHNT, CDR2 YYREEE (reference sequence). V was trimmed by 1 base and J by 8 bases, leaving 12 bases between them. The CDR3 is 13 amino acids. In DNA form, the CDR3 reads TGTGCCAGCAGCTTGAAGGCCGCAAAAGGCTACACCTTC. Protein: CASSLKAAKGYTF.

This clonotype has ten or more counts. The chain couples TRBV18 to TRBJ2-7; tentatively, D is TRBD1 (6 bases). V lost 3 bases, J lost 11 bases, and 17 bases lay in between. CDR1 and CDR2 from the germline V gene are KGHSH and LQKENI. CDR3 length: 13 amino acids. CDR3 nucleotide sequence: TGTGCCAGCTCACCGACAGGACCCGAATCGGAGTACTTC. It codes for CASSPTGPESEYF. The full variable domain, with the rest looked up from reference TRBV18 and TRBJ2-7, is NAGVMQNPRHLVRRRGQEARLRCSPMKGHSHVYWYRQLPEEGLKFMVYLQKENIIDESGMPKERFSAEFPKEGPSILRIQQVVRGDSAAYFCASSPTGPESEYFGPGTRLTVT.

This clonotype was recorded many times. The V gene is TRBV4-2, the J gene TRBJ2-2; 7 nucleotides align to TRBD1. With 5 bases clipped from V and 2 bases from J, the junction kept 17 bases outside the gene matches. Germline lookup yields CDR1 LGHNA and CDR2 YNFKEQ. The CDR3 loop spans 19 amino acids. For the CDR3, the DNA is TGTGCCAGCAGCATTCGCTCGGGACAGTCTACCCTTAACACCGGGGAGCTGTTTTTT. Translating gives CASSIRSGQSTLNTGELFF.

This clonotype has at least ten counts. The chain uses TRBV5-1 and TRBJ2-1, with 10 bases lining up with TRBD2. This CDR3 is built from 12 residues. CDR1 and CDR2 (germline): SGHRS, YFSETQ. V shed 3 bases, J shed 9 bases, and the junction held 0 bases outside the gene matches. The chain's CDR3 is CASSWTSGEQFF. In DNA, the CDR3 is TGCGCCAGCAGCTGGACTAGCGGTGAGCAGTTCTTC. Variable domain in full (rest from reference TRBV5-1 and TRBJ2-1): KAGVTQTPRYLIKTRGQQVTLSCSPISGHRSVSWYQQTPGQGLQFLFEYFSETQRNKGNFPGRFSGRQFSNSRSEMNVSTLELGDSALYLCASSWTSGEQFFGPGTRLTVL.

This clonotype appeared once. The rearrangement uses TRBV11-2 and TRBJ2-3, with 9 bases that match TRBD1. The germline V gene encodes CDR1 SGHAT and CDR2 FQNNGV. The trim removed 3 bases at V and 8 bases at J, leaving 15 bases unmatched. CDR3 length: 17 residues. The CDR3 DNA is TGTGCCAGCAGCTTTGAAGATTTGGGGACAGGGCTTGGTACGCAGTATTTT. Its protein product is CASSFEDLGTGLGTQYF.